The T cell receptor (beta chain) described here comes from a study of cytomegalovirus exposure and HLA in healthy donors. With 60 Vbeta and 13 Jbeta primers, the PCR was carried out. The protocol was immunoSEQ multiplex PCR, while the TCRdb copy is restricted to in-frame clones and leaves out a portion. This table holds approximately 150,000 clones, 65% to 80% found once. CDR3 length: 14 amino acids. CDR1 and CDR2 from the germline V gene are LNHDA and SQIVND (reference sequence). The germline V and J ends were trimmed by 5 bases and 1 base, with 11 bases remaining between them. Regarding this clone: Its antigen is currently unknown.

Broader study findings: Per published accounts, TCR beta sequences correctly predicted the HLA-A and HLA-B alleles of most subjects. As a later analysis showed, a missense DCLRE1C variant was linked to trimming of TCR beta V- and J-genes. Evidence from a later analysis indicated that most CMV-associated TCR beta chains looked HLA-restricted.

This chain joins TRBV19 and TRBJ1-1; possibly TRBD1 for D (5 bases). Sequencing input: PBMCs. The sequence derives from a woman aged 40 to 50 in good health and CMV-seronegative. CDR3 coding DNA: TGTGCCAGTAGTGGGGGGTGGGCGAACACTGAAGCTTTCTTT. Translated, it gives CASSGGWANTEAFF.